The 8 T cell receptor beta chains reported below all come from one sample, sequenced in a study of Ad26.COV2.S vaccination and SARS-CoV-2 variants (dated by TCRdb to about 2021). Libraries were made using the immunoSEQ multiplex PCR assay. TCRdb re-hosts the immuneACCESS table, in-frame sequences only. Its copies lack some clones; in the studies checked, an unresolved V gene accounts for under half of them, and the cause for the rest is not known. The sample contains approximately 360,000 clones, 83% of them found a single time. About 7.4% of the sample rests with the top ten. Per the publication, the treatment or condition label means: around 19 received Ad26.COV2.S at low or high dose, single or two shots; about 5 received placebo; per-sample allocation not given. Repertoires of vaccine and placebo recipients were sequenced from samples collected on day 63 after the first injection. This specimen consisted of peripheral blood, obtained in a trial of Ad26.COV2.S vaccine versus placebo. All receptors come from a person between 18 and 60 years old who received the Ad26.COV2.S COVID-19 vaccine or a placebo.

This chain uses TRBV4-2 with TRBJ2-7; perhaps D is TRBD1 or TRBD2 (5 bases each). Germline V CDR1 and CDR2: LGHNA, YNFKEQ. The V and J ends lost 1 base and 2 bases respectively, with 12 bases between them. This CDR3 region has 15 residues. Here the CDR3 reads CASSQARDATYEQYF. DNA of the CDR3: TGTGCCAGCAGCCAAGCCCGGGACGCAACCTACGAGCAGTACTTC.

This sequence joins TRBV6-5 and TRBJ2-2; 7 bases map to TRBD2. The J segment lost 6 bases and the V segment lost 7 bases, leaving 8 bases of the junction unmatched. The CDR3 runs to 14 residues. CDR1 is MNHEY, CDR2 SVGAGI, per germline. CDR3: CASNREEFSGELFF. CDR3 DNA: TGTGCCAGCAATCGGGAGGAGTTCTCCGGGGAGCTGTTTTTT.

Of note for this clone: Additional DNA sequences in this sample encode the identical CDR3. This sequence joins TRBV24-1 and TRBJ2-1; TRBD2 matches at 14 bases. The V gene's germline CDR1 is KGHDR and CDR2 SFDVKD. The CDR3 contains 17 residues. With V trimmed by 3 bases and J by 7 bases, 7 bases remained unmatched. The CDR3 DNA reads as TGTGCCACCAGTGATCCCGGGACTAGCGGGAGATATAATGAGCAGTTCTTC. It specifies CATSDPGTSGRYNEQFF.

This chain connects TRBV7-2 to TRBJ1-2, with TRBD1 as a possible D gene (6 bases). Germline-derived CDR1 and CDR2 are SGHTA and FQGNSA. V lost 4 bases, J lost 10 bases, and 13 bases lay in between. CDR3 size: 12 residues. CDR3 amino acids: CASSSGEMDYTF. The CDR3 DNA follows: TGTGCCAGCAGCTCAGGGGAAATGGACTACACCTTC. The full variable domain, with the rest looked up from reference TRBV7-2 and TRBJ1-2, is GAGVSQSPSNKVTEKGKDVELRCDPISGHTALYWYRQSLGQGLEFLIYFQGNSAPDKSGLPSDRFSAERTGGSVSTLTIQRTQQEDSAVYLCASSSGEMDYTFGSGTRLTVV.

The gene calls are TRBV4-2 and TRBJ2-4, with 9 bases that match TRBD2. Germline assignment: CDR1 LGHNA and CDR2 YNFKEQ. There are 16 residues in the CDR3. V lost 0 bases and J lost 0; bases outside the gene matches: 0. CDR3 sequence (DNA): TGTGCCAGCAGCCAAGAACTAGCGGGAGCCAAAAACATTCAGTACTTC. It codes for CASSQELAGAKNIQYF.

This chain connects TRBV7-9 to TRBJ2-7; 9 bases align to TRBD1. Germline-derived CDR1 and CDR2 are SEHNR and FQNEAQ (reference sequence). The CDR3 has 14 residues. The J segment lost 6 bases and the V segment lost 5 bases, leaving 8 bases of the junction unmatched. CDR3 sequence reads: CASSPWDRVGEQYF. CDR3 DNA sequence: TGTGCCAGCAGCCCATGGGACAGGGTGGGCGAGCAGTACTTC. Variable domain in full (rest from reference TRBV7-9 and TRBJ2-7): DTGVSQNPRHKITKRGQNVTFRCDPISEHNRLYWYRQTLGQGPEFLTYFQNEAQLEKSRLLSDRFSAERPKGSFSTLEIQRTEQGDSAMYLCASSPWDRVGEQYFGPGTRLTVT.

V gene TRBV7-3 combines with J gene TRBJ2-2, with 10 bases fitting TRBD2. Losses at the gene ends were 3 bases for V and 5 bases for J; bases not matched to a gene: 6. Per germline, CDR1 SGHTA and CDR2 FQGTGA. This CDR3 is 16 amino acids long. The CDR3 region is CASSLSLAGETGELFF. The CDR3 region has the DNA TGTGCCAGCAGCTTGTCTCTAGCGGGAGAAACCGGGGAGCTGTTTTTT.

V gene TRBV11-2 combines with J gene TRBJ2-5, with D uncertain. In germline, CDR1 is SGHAT, CDR2 FQNNGV. With 3 bases removed from V and 2 bases from J, the gap between germline ends came to 13 bases. The CDR3 runs to 15 residues. The CDR3 DNA follows: TGTGCCAGCAGCTTCACCCCCTCCCTACAAGAGACCCAGTACTTC. Its protein product is CASSFTPSLQETQYF.